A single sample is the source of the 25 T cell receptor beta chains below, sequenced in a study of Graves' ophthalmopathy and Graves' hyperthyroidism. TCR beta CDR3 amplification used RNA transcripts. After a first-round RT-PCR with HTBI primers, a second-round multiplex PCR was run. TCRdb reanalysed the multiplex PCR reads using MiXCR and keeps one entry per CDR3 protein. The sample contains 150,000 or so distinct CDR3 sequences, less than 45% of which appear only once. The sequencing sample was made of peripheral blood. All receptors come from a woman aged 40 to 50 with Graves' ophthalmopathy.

DNA for the CDR3: TGTGCCTGGAGTGAGACCTTGAGCACCGGGGAGCTGTTTTTT. Amino acid sequence: CAWSETLSTGELFF. The chain carries TRBV30 and TRBJ2-2; unclear D gene. Trimming pared 1 base from V and 4 bases from J, leaving 10 bases between. The CDR3 length is 14 residues. CDR1 GTSNPN and CDR2 SVGIG come from the germline V gene (reference sequence).

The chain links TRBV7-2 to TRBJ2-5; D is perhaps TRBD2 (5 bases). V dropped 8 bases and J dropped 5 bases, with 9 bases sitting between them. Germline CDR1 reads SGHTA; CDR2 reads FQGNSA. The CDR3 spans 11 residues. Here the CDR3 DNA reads TGTGCCAGCGGGAGTGGGGAGACCCAGTACTTC. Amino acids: CASGSGETQYF.

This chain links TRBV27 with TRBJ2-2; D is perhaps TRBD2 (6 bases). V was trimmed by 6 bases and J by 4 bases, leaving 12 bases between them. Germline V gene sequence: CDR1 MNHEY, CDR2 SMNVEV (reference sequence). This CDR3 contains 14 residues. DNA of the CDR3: TGTGCCAGCAGACTAGCCCGAACCACCGGGGAGCTGTTTTTT. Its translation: CASRLARTTGELFF.

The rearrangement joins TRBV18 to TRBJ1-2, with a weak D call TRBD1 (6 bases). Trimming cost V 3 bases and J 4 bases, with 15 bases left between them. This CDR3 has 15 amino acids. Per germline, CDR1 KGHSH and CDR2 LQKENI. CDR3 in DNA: TGTGCCAGCTCACCCTCAGGGGCGACCGCCTATGGCTACACCTTC. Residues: CASSPSGATAYGYTF.

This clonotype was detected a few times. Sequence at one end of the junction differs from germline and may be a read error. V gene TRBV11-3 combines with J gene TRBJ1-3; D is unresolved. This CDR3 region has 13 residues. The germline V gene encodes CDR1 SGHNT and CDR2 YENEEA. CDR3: CASSLDPGNTIYF. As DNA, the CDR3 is TGTGCCAGCAGCCTAGATCCTGGAAACACCATATATTTT. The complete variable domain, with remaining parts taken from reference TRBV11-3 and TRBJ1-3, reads EAGVVQSPRYKIIEKKQPVAFWCNPISGHNTLYWYLQNLGQGPELLIRYENEEAVDDSQLPKDRFSAERLKGVDSTLKIQPAELGDSAVYLCASSLDPGNTIYFGEGSWLTVV.

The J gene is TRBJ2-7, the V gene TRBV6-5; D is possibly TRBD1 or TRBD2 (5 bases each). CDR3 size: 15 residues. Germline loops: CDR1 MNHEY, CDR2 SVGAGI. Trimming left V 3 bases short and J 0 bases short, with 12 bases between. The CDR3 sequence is CASSYSPGSSYEQYF. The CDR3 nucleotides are TGTGCCAGCAGTTATAGCCCAGGGAGCTCCTACGAGCAGTACTTC.

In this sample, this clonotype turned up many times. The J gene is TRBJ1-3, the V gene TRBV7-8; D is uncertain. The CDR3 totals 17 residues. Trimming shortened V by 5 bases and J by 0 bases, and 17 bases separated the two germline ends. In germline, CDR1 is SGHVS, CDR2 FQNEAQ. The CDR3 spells CASSRLIDGYSGNTIYF. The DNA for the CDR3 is TGTGCCAGCAGCCGACTGATTGACGGATACTCTGGAAACACCATATATTTT.

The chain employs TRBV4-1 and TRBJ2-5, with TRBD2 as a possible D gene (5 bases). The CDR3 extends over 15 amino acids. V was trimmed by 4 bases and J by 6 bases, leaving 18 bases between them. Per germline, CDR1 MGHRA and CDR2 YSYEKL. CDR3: CASSLPGVGGKTQYF. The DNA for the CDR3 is TGCGCCAGCAGCCTCCCCGGGGTAGGTGGCAAGACCCAGTACTTC.

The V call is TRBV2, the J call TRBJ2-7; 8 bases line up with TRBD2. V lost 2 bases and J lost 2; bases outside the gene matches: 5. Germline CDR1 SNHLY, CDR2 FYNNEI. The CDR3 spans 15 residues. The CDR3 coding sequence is TGTGCCAGCAGTGAAAGGGGGACTAGTACCTACGAGCAGTACTTC. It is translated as CASSERGTSTYEQYF.

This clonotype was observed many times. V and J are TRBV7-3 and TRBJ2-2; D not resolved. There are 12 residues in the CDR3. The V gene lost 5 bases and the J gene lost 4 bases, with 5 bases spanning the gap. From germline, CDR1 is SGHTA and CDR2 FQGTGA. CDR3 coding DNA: TGTGCCAGCAGCCCCACCACCGGGGAGCTGTTTTTT. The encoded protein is CASSPTTGELFF.

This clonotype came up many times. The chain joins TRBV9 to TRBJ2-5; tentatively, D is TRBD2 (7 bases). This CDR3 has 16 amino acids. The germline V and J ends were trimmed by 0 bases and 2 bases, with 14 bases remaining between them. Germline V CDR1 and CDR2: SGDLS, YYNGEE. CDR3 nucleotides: TGTGCCAGCAGCGTAGGAGGGGGGGGCAGGCAAGAGACCCAGTACTTC. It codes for CASSVGGGGRQETQYF. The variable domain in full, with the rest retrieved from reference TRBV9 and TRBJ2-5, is DSGVTQTPKHLITATGQRVTLRCSPRSGDLSVYWYQQSLDQGLQFLIQYYNGEERAKGNILERFSAQQFPDLHSELNLSSLELGDSALYFCASSVGGGGRQETQYFGPGTRLLVL.

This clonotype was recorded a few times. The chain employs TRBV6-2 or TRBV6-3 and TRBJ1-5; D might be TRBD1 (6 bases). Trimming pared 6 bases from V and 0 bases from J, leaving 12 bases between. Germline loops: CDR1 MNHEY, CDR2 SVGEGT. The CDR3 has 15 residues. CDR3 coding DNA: TGTGCCAGCAGGCCTTCAGGGGTTAGCAATCAGCCCCAGCATTTT. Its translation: CASRPSGVSNQPQHF.

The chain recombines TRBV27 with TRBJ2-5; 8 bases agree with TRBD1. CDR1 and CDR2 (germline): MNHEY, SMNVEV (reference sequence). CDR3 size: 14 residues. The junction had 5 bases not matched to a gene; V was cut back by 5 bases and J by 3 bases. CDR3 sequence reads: CASSAWTGKETQYF. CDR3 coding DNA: TGTGCCAGCAGTGCTTGGACAGGGAAAGAGACCCAGTACTTC.

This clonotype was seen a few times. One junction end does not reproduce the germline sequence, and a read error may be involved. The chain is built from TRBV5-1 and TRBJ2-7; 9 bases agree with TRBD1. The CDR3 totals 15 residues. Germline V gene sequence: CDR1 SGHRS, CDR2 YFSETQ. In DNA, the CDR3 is TGCGCCAGCAGCCCGGAGCGGGACAGGGCATCCGAGCAGCACTTC. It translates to CASSPERDRASEQHF.

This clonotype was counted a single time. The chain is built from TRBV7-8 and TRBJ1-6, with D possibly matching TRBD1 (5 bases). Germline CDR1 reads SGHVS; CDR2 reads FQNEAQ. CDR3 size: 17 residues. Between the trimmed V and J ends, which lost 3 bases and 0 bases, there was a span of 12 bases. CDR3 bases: TGTGCCAGCAGCTTCGGGGCAGGGAGCTCCTATAATTCACCCCTCCACTTT. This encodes CASSFGAGSSYNSPLHF. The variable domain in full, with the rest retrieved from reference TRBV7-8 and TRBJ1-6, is GAGVSQSPRYKVAKRGQDVALRCDPISGHVSLFWYQQALGQGPEFLTYFQNEAQLDKSGLPSDRFFAERPEGSVSTLKIQRTQQEDSAVYLCASSFGAGSSYNSPLHFGNGTRLTVT.

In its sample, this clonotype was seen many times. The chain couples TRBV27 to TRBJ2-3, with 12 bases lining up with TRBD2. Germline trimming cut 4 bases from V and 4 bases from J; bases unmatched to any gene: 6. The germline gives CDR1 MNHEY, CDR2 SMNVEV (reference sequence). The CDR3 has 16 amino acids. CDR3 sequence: CASSSSSGRAADTQYF. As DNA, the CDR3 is TGTGCCAGCAGTTCCTCTAGCGGGAGGGCTGCAGATACGCAGTATTTT.

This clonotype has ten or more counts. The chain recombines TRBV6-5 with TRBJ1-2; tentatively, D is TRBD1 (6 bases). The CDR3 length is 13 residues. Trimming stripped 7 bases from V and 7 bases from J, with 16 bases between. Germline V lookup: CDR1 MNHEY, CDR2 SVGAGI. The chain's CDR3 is CASTKGGRSGYTF. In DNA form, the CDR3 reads TGTGCCAGCACCAAGGGGGGGCGGTCTGGCTACACCTTC.

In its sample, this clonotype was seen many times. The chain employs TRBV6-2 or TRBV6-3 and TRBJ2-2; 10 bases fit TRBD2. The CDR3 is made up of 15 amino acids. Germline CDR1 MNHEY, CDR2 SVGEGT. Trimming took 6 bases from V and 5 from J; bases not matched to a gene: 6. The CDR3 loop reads CASRSGGAGTGELFF. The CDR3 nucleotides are TGTGCCAGCAGGAGCGGGGGGGCCGGGACCGGGGAGCTGTTTTTT.

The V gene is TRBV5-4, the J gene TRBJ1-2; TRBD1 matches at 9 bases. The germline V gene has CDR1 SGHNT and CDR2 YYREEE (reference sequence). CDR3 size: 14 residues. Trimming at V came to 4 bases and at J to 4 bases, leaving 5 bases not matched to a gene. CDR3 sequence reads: CASSHDRGVYGYTF. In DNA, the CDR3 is TGTGCCAGCAGCCATGACAGGGGGGTCTATGGCTACACCTTC.

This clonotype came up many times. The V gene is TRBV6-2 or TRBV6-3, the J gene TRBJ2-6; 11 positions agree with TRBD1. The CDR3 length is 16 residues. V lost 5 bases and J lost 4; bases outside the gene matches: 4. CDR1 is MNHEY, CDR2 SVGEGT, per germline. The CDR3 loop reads CASSGQGALGANVLTF. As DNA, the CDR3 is TGTGCCAGCAGTGGACAGGGGGCGCTGGGGGCCAACGTCCTGACTTTC.

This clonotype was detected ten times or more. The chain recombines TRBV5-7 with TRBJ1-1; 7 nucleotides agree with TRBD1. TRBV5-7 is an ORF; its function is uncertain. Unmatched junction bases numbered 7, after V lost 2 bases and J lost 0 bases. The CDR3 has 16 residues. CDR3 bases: TGTGCCAGCAGCTTCGGGCAGGGGACAGTGAACACTGAAGCTTTCTTT. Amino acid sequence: CASSFGQGTVNTEAFF.

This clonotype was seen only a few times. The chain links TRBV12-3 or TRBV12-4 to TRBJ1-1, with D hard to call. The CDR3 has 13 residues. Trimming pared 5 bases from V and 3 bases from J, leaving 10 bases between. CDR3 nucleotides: TGTGCCAGCAGTCCGAGACAAGACACTGAAGCTTTCTTT. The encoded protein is CASSPRQDTEAFF.

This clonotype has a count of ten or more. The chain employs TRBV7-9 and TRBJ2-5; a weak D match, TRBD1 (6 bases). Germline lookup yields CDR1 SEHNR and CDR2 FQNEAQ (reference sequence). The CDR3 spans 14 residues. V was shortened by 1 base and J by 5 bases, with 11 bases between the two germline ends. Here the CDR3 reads CASSLVQGSETQYF. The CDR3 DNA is TGTGCCAGCAGCTTAGTACAGGGTTCCGAGACCCAGTACTTC.

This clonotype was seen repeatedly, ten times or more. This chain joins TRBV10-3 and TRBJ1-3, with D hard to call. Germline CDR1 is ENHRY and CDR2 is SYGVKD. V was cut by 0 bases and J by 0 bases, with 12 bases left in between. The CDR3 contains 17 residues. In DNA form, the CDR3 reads TGTGCCATCAGTGAGTCGATCCAGATTCTCTCTGGAAACACCATATATTTT. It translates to CAISESIQILSGNTIYF.

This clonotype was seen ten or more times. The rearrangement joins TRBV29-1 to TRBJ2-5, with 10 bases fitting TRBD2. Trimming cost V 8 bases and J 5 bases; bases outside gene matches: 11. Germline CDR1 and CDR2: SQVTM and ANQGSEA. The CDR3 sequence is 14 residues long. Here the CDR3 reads CSTRGLAGVETQYF. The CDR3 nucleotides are TGCAGCACCCGAGGCCTAGCGGGAGTCGAGACCCAGTACTTC.